This entry features one T cell receptor (beta chain) sequence. Its antigen is not yet known. Base qualities are not provided; no much larger clone lies one nucleotide away. The CDR3 regions of human TCRbeta chains were analyzed by immunosequencing. The paper's data handling went like this. Repertoire TCRs were matched against a reference library of SARS-CoV-2-specific TCRs generated with the MIRA antigen-specificity platform. Breadth was defined as the fraction of unique TCRs that were SARS-CoV-2-associated, and depth was defined as the fraction of total T cells that were SARS-CoV-2-associated. Each spike-specific TCR was assigned to its reactive spike region and to a CD4 or CD8 class using the MIRA data. Log10-transformed breadth and depth values were compared by one-way ANOVA with Sidak's multiple comparisons tests. The source is immuneACCESS, and TCRdb retained only in-frame sequences with V and J called. Part of the clones is not carried over; for the studies checked, unresolved V genes explain less than half of this, and the remainder is unexplained. The V and J calls and clone size come from that table; D and trimming were worked out from the DNA. The sample table contains 75,000 to 95,000 clones; only one count was recorded for roughly 81% of them. Roughly an eighth of the sample is in the top ten clones.

The sample's time point label, decoded: baseline before first vaccination. The vaccinee samples were drawn from two UK trials, COV001 and COV002, one of which was a single-blind randomized controlled phase 2/3 trial testing AZD1222 (ChAdOx1 nCoV-19) in healthy adults. For TCRbeta chain sequencing, PBMC samples from trial participants were taken at day 0 and at day 28 after the second dose. Clipping removes 8 bases from V and 5 bases from J, with 4 as the unmatched junction base count. CDR1 and CDR2, looked up from the germline V gene, are SGHRS and YFSETQ. From its cysteine to its phenylalanine, the CDR3 spans 13 amino acids. Only the CDR3 portion is preserved as DNA: 39 bases, with reading frame beginning at the first base. This specimen belongs to a study of T cell responses to AZD1222 COVID-19 vaccine (dated by TCRdb to about 2021). About the full investigation: AZD1222 recipients with second doses at about 4 weeks or about 12 weeks were pooled, because spike-specific TCR depth and breadth did not differ between schedules. Trial participants were enrolled by age into 18-55, 56-69 and 70-plus year subgroups, with 148, 28 and 57 TCR-sequenced participants respectively. TCR sequencing was performed for 230 to 250 trial participants, of whom about 200 were given two doses of AZD1222 and some 26 were given two doses of MenACWY control vaccine.

General study outcomes and caveats: Participants were mostly white British, with more females than males. The authors suggested clonal diversity may have been underestimated. Epitopes outside the regions mutated in the B.1.351 and B.1.1.7 variants were reportedly recognized by nearly half of the unique spike-specific TCRs. In the small 56-69-year group, the increase in depth fell short of significance, most likely because of low power. A significant rise in spike-specific TCR breadth and depth was observed after two AZD1222 doses relative to day 0 and relative to MenACWY recipients. The vaccine-associated CD4 TCRs covered the entire spike protein, and the dominant responses fell in regions 160-218 and 743-854. Conclusions about previously exposed vaccinees are limited because only a handful of AZD1222 recipients were SARS-CoV-2 seropositive at baseline. No day 14 peak-response samples were available, so repertoires were characterized only after the peak T cell response.

The sequence is built from TRBV5-1 and TRBJ2-3; TRBD2 lines up with 11 middle nucleotides. The TCR sequence derives from an adult in good health. Here the sequenced sample was peripheral blood, taken on day 0 of AZD1222 vaccination. The DNA sequence is as follows: TGCGCCAGTAGCGGGGGGGCGAGAGATACGCAGTATTTT. Its translation reads: CASSGGARDTQYF.